Listed below are T cell receptor beta chains from one sample, sequenced in a study of T cell changes during pregnancy in multiple sclerosis. The assay was immunoSEQ multiplex PCR, and TCRdb's table has in-frame clones only and misses some. The sample comprises just over 55,000 clones, around 90% of which are singletons, and 3% to 4% rests with the top ten. Sequencing was performed on peripheral blood, taken after pregnancy. The receptors derive from a female donor in good health, enrolled as a control in a pregnancy study. Each CDR3 is given with its conserved first and last residue. Each record gives: V gene, clone size, D gene, CDR3 length, J gene, CDR3 DNA, CDR3 protein. D genes are given only for firm matches. Clone size is given for some rows only: seen once, a few or many times, or a class if the clone is expanded.

v_gene: TRBV6-5; abundance: NA; d_gene: NA; len: 12; j_gene: TRBJ1-1; CDR3nt: TGTGCCAGCAGTTCCCGAGACAGTGAAGCTTTCTTT; CDR3aa: CASSSRDSEAFF
v_gene: TRBV7-8; abundance: NA; d_gene: NA; len: 11; j_gene: TRBJ2-7; CDR3nt: TGTGCCAGCAGCCGATCTACCGAGCAGTACTTC; CDR3aa: CASSRSTEQYF
v_gene: TRBV27; abundance: NA; d_gene: NA; len: 16; j_gene: TRBJ1-1; CDR3nt: TGTGCCAGCAGTTTAGGGGGGGCCAGAAGAGGCACTGAAGCTTTCTTT; CDR3aa: CASSLGGARRGTEAFF
v_gene: TRBV10-3; abundance: NA; d_gene: NA; len: 14; j_gene: TRBJ2-3; CDR3nt: TGTGCCATCAGTGAACTAGGTACGACAGATACGCAGTATTTT; CDR3aa: CAISELGTTDTQYF
v_gene: TRBV20-1; abundance: NA; d_gene: TRBD1; len: 11; j_gene: TRBJ2-7; CDR3nt: TGCAGCCCGGGACAGGGCAACGAGCAGTACTTC; CDR3aa: CSPGQGNEQYF
v_gene: TRBV7-8; abundance: NA; d_gene: TRBD1; len: 15; j_gene: TRBJ2-1; CDR3nt: TGTGCCAGCAGCTTAACTAGGACAGGGCCTAATGAGCAGTTCTTC; CDR3aa: CASSLTRTGPNEQFF
v_gene: TRBV28; abundance: NA; d_gene: TRBD1; len: 15; j_gene: TRBJ1-2; CDR3nt: TGTGCCAGCAGTTTATGGACAGGGGGCTTGGCTGGCTACACCTTC; CDR3aa: CASSLWTGGLAGYTF
v_gene: TRBV18; abundance: NA; d_gene: TRBD1; len: 20; j_gene: TRBJ2-1; CDR3nt: TGTGCCAGCTCACCTTATTTACCGCGGGGACAGGGGGCCCAATACAATGAGCAGTTCTTC; CDR3aa: CASSPYLPRGQGAQYNEQFF
v_gene: TRBV2; abundance: once; d_gene: TRBD1; len: 14; j_gene: TRBJ1-2; CDR3nt: TGTGCCAGCAGTCTCCAGGGGGCGAACTATGGCTACACCTTC; CDR3aa: CASSLQGANYGYTF
v_gene: TRBV7-4; abundance: once; d_gene: TRBD1; len: 14; j_gene: TRBJ1-5; CDR3nt: TGTGCCAGCAGCTTAGGAAGGGGGCCTCAGCCCCAGCATTTT; CDR3aa: CASSLGRGPQPQHF
v_gene: TRBV4-2; abundance: NA; d_gene: NA; len: 13; j_gene: TRBJ2-3; CDR3nt: TGTGCCAGCAGCCCTCGGGGCACAGATACGCAGTATTTT; CDR3aa: CASSPRGTDTQYF
v_gene: TRBV27; abundance: NA; d_gene: TRBD1; len: 14; j_gene: TRBJ1-6; CDR3nt: TGTGCCAGCAGTCCCGGGACAGCTAATTCACCCCTCCACTTT; CDR3aa: CASSPGTANSPLHF
v_gene: TRBV2; abundance: NA; d_gene: TRBD1; len: 13; j_gene: TRBJ1-4; CDR3nt: TGTGCCAGCAGAGGAGACAGGGACGAAAAACTGTTTTTT; CDR3aa: CASRGDRDEKLFF
v_gene: TRBV7-2; abundance: NA; d_gene: NA; len: 16; j_gene: TRBJ1-1; CDR3nt: TGTGCCAGCAGCCACACACCGACTTGGGTTAACACTGAAGCTTTCTTT; CDR3aa: CASSHTPTWVNTEAFF
v_gene: TRBV11-2; abundance: NA; d_gene: TRBD1; len: 13; j_gene: TRBJ1-1; CDR3nt: TGTGCCAGCAGCTCCTTGGACAGGGGGCGGGCTTTCTTT; CDR3aa: CASSSLDRGRAFF
v_gene: TRBV4-2; abundance: few; d_gene: NA; len: 14; j_gene: TRBJ1-2; CDR3nt: TGTGCCAGCAGCCCCCAGCCAGGGGTCGATGGCTACACCTTC; CDR3aa: CASSPQPGVDGYTF
v_gene: TRBV11-3; abundance: NA; d_gene: TRBD2; len: 16; j_gene: TRBJ2-2; CDR3nt: TGTGCCAGCAGCTTAGGGGCGGGAGGAGGCACCGGGGAGCTGTTTTTT; CDR3aa: CASSLGAGGGTGELFF
v_gene: TRBV4-1; abundance: NA; d_gene: NA; len: 15; j_gene: TRBJ2-3; CDR3nt: TGCGCCAGCAGCCAAGACAGGGAAGGAGCAGATACGCAGTATTTT; CDR3aa: CASSQDREGADTQYF
v_gene: TRBV7-8; abundance: NA; d_gene: NA; len: 15; j_gene: TRBJ1-1; CDR3nt: TGTGCCAGCAGCTTAGGGGGGGGAATGAACACTGAAGCTTTCTTT; CDR3aa: CASSLGGGMNTEAFF
v_gene: TRBV4-1; abundance: NA; d_gene: NA; len: 12; j_gene: TRBJ2-1; CDR3nt: TGCGCCAGCAGCCAAGACGCCGGTTCTGAGTTCTTC; CDR3aa: CASSQDAGSEFF
v_gene: TRBV9; abundance: NA; d_gene: NA; len: 15; j_gene: TRBJ1-1; CDR3nt: TGTGCCAGCAGCTACACCGACAGGCTTTTGGGGGAAGCTTTCTTT; CDR3aa: CASSYTDRLLGEAFF
v_gene: TRBV11-3; abundance: NA; d_gene: TRBD2; len: 15; j_gene: TRBJ2-1; CDR3nt: TGTGCCAGCAGCTTAGGACCGGGAGGCGTTAATGAGCAGTTCTTC; CDR3aa: CASSLGPGGVNEQFF
v_gene: TRBV15; abundance: NA; d_gene: NA; len: 18; j_gene: TRBJ1-1; CDR3nt: TGTGCCACCAGCAGAGATCTTTTTTCGGGGGGACCGAACACTGAAGCTTTCTTT; CDR3aa: CATSRDLFSGGPNTEAFF
v_gene: TRBV28; abundance: NA; d_gene: TRBD1; len: 15; j_gene: TRBJ1-5; CDR3nt: TGTGCCAGCAGTTTAGACAGGGGGTCCAATCAGCCCCAGCATTTT; CDR3aa: CASSLDRGSNQPQHF
v_gene: TRBV2; abundance: NA; d_gene: NA; len: 14; j_gene: TRBJ1-2; CDR3nt: TGTGCCAGCACTGAGATCCAGGGGACCTATGGCTACACCTTC; CDR3aa: CASTEIQGTYGYTF
v_gene: TRBV5-6; abundance: NA; d_gene: TRBD1; len: 15; j_gene: TRBJ1-5; CDR3nt: TGTGCCAGCAGCTACCGGGACAGGGACATTCAGGCCCAGCATTTT; CDR3aa: CASSYRDRDIQAQHF
v_gene: TRBV7-9; abundance: NA; d_gene: NA; len: 15; j_gene: TRBJ1-1; CDR3nt: TGTGCCAGCACCCCGGAGGAGGGCGTGAACACTGAAGCTTTCTTT; CDR3aa: CASTPEEGVNTEAFF